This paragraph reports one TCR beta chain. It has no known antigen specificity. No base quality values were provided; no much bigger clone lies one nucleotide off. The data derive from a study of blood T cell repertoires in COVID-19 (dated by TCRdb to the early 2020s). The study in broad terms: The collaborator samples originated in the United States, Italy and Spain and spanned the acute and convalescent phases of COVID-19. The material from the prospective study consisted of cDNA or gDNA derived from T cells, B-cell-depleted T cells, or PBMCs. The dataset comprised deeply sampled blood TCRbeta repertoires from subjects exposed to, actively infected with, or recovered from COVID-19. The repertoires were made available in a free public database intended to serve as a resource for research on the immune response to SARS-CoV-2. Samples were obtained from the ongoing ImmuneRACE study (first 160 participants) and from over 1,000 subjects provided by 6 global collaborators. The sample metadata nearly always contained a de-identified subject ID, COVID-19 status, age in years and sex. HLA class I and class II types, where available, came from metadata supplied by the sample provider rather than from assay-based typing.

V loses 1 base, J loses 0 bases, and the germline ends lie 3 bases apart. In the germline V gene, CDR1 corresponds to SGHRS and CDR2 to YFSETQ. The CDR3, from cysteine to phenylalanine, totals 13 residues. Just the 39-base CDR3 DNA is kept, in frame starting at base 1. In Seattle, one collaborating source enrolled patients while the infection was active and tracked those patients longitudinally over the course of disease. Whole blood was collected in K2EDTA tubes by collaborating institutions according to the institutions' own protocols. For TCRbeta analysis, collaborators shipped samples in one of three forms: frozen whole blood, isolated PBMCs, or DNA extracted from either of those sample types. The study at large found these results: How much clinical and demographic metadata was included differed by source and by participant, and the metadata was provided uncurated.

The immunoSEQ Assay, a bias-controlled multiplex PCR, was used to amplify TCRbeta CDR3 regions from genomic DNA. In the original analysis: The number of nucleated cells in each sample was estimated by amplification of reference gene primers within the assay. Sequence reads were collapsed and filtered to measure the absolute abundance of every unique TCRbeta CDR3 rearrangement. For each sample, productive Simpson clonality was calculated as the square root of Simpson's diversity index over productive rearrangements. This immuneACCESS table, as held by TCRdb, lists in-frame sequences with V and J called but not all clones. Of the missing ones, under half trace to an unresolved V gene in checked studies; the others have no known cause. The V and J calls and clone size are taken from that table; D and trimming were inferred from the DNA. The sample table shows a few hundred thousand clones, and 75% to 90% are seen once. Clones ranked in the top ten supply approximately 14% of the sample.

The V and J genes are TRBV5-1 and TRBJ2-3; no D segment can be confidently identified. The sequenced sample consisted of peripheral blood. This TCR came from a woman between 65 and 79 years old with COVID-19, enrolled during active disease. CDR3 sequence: CASSLPSTDTQYF. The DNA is TGCGCCAGCAGCTTGCCAAGCACAGATACGCAGTATTTT.